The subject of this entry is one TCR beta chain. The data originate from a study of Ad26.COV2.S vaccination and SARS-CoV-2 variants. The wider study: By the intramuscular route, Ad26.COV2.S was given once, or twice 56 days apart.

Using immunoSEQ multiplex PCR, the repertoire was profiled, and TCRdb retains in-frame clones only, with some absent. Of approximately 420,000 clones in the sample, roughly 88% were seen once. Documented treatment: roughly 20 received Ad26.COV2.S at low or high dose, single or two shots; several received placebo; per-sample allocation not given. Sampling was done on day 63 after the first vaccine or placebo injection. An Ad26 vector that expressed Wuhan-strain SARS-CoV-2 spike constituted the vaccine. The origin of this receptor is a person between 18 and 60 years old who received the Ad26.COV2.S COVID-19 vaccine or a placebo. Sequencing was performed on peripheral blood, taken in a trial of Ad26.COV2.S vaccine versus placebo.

The CDR3 region has the DNA TGTGCCAGTGGGTGGGGGGGACAAGAGACCCAGTACTTC. Translating it yields CASGWGGQETQYF. The V and J genes are TRBV11-2 and TRBJ2-5; 7 bases line up with TRBD2. The ends lost 9 bases at V and 2 bases at J; junction bases unmatched: 6. The CDR3 has 13 amino acids. The germline CDR1 and CDR2 sequences are SGHAT and FQNNGV.